This is a list of T cell receptor beta chains from one sample in a study of blood T cell repertoires in COVID-19. The repertoire was sequenced with immunoSEQ multiplex PCR; TCRdb's copy has only in-frame clones and lacks some. The data hold more than 200,000 clones, with about 90% observed a single time. Sequencing was performed on PBMCs or T cells enriched from blood (not recorded which). The receptor source for this set is a woman aged 18-29 years who had recovered from COVID-19. CDR3s include the opening cysteine and the closing phenylalanine or tryptophan. The D gene is left open where the match is weak. Rows may omit the clone size; those that give it use once, few, many or a size class.

v_gene,d_gene,j_gene,abundance,CDR3aa,CDR3nt
TRBV10-2,NA,TRBJ1-2,NA,CASNTADRSGDGYTF,TGCGCCAGCAATACTGCCGACAGGAGTGGTGATGGCTACACCTTC
TRBV10-3,NA,TRBJ1-3,NA,CATERRGRGFAGNTIYF,TGTGCCACGGAAAGGAGAGGCAGGGGTTTTGCTGGAAACACCATATATTTT
TRBV7-9,TRBD2,TRBJ2-5,few,CASSLALAGGQTQYF,TGTGCCAGCAGCTTAGCGCTAGCGGGAGGGCAGACCCAGTACTTC
TRBV7-2,NA,TRBJ2-2,once,CASSFTSLTGELFF,TGTGCCAGCAGCTTCACTAGCCTAACCGGGGAGCTGTTTTTT
TRBV5-5,TRBD2,TRBJ2-5,NA,CASSLRLAGNQETQYF,TGTGCCAGCAGCTTACGGCTAGCGGGGAACCAAGAGACCCAGTACTTC
TRBV21-1,NA,TRBJ1-6,once,CASSKALYNSPLHF,TGTGCCAGCAGCAAAGCTCTATATAATTCACCCCTCCACTTT
TRBV5-1,TRBD2,TRBJ2-7,NA,CASSLGVAGAGGYEQYF,TGCGCCAGCAGCTTGGGGGTAGCGGGAGCTGGAGGGTACGAGCAGTACTTC
TRBV9,NA,TRBJ1-2,NA,CASSVVPGNGYTF,TGTGCCAGCAGCGTAGTCCCCGGTAATGGCTACACCTTC
TRBV4-3,NA,TRBJ1-4,once,CASSQGLTGGYEKLFF,TGCGCCAGCAGCCAAGGGTTGACAGGCGGGTATGAAAAACTGTTTTTT
TRBV5-4,NA,TRBJ1-1,NA,CASSLNPLRDTEAFF,TGTGCCAGCAGCCTGAACCCCCTCAGGGACACTGAAGCTTTCTTT
TRBV7-2,TRBD1,TRBJ1-1,NA,CASSSGQGLDTEAFF,TGTGCCAGCAGCTCGGGACAGGGGTTGGACACTGAAGCTTTCTTT
TRBV7-2,NA,TRBJ2-2,NA,CASSLAAGANTGELFF,TGTGCCAGCAGCTTAGCGGCAGGGGCGAACACCGGGGAGCTGTTTTTT
TRBV28,NA,TRBJ2-7,NA,CASSLGGASGKRSEQYF,TGTGCCAGCAGTTTAGGGGGGGCTAGCGGAAAGCGGTCCGAGCAGTACTTC
TRBV7-2,NA,TRBJ2-7,NA,CASSPQYEKQYF,TGTGCCAGCAGCCCCCAATACGAGAAGCAGTACTTC
TRBV2,NA,TRBJ1-5,NA,CASHRGWGGNQPQHF,TGTGCCAGTCACCGGGGGTGGGGGGGCAATCAGCCCCAGCATTTT
TRBV27,NA,TRBJ2-7,NA,CASSSGTEAAEQYF,TGTGCCAGCAGCTCCGGGACTGAGGCAGCCGAGCAGTACTTC
TRBV10-3,NA,TRBJ1-2,NA,CAISPTGLNYGYTF,TGTGCCATCAGCCCTACAGGGTTGAACTATGGCTACACCTTC
TRBV10-3,NA,TRBJ2-5,once,CAISESGGEETQYF,TGTGCCATCAGTGAGTCCGGAGGGGAGGAGACCCAGTACTTC
TRBV27,TRBD1,TRBJ1-5,NA,CASRQGAPGQPQHF,TGTGCCAGCCGACAGGGGGCTCCAGGACAGCCCCAGCATTTT
TRBV28,TRBD2,TRBJ2-1,NA,CASRPGGYRGNEQFF,TGTGCCAGCAGACCGGGGGGTTATCGGGGAAATGAGCAGTTCTTC
TRBV7-8,NA,TRBJ1-4,NA,CASSLRAPTANREKLFF,TGTGCCAGCAGCTTACGGGCACCGACAGCCAACCGGGAAAAACTGTTTTTT
TRBV6-5,TRBD1,TRBJ1-2,few,CASSSTGQSYGYTF,TGTGCCAGCAGTTCCACGGGACAGTCCTATGGCTACACCTTC
TRBV27,TRBD1,TRBJ2-5,NA,CASSLRVPGQGLQETQYF,TGTGCCAGCAGTTTGCGTGTTCCGGGACAGGGGCTCCAAGAGACCCAGTACTTC
TRBV4-1,NA,TRBJ2-7,NA,CASSQQTGTYEQYF,TGCGCCAGCAGCCAACAGACCGGGACCTACGAGCAGTACTTC
TRBV6-5,TRBD1,TRBJ2-1,NA,CASSYARDSSYNEQFF,TGTGCCAGCAGTTACGCCCGGGACAGCTCCTACAATGAGCAGTTCTTC
TRBV7-6,TRBD1,TRBJ1-2,NA,CATRDRGPGGYTF,TGTGCCACCCGGGACAGGGGGCCAGGAGGCTACACCTTC
TRBV6-5,NA,TRBJ2-3,NA,CASRPLWASTDTQYF,TGTGCCAGCAGACCTCTGTGGGCTAGCACAGATACGCAGTATTTT
TRBV24-1,TRBD2,TRBJ2-7,NA,CATSDWTSGTYEQYF,TGTGCCACCAGTGACTGGACTAGCGGGACCTACGAGCAGTACTTC
TRBV18,TRBD1,TRBJ2-7,NA,CASSGGQGSQEQYF,TGTGCCAGCTCAGGGGGACAGGGGAGTCAGGAGCAGTACTTC
TRBV18,NA,TRBJ2-2,NA,CASSLGLANTGELFF,TGTGCCAGCTCACTGGGACTCGCGAACACCGGGGAGCTGTTTTTT
TRBV29-1,NA,TRBJ1-2,NA,CSVEDQDYNYGYTF,TGCAGCGTTGAAGATCAGGACTATAACTATGGCTACACCTTC
TRBV18,TRBD1,TRBJ1-5,NA,CASSPRDRPVDAQHF,TGTGCCAGCTCACCACGGGACAGGCCCGTCGATGCCCAGCATTTT
TRBV4-2,NA,TRBJ2-7,NA,CASSSRTGSYEQYF,TGTGCCAGCAGCTCCCGGACTGGCTCCTACGAGCAGTACTTC
TRBV10-3,TRBD1,TRBJ2-7,NA,CAISELGQGYEQYF,TGTGCCATCAGTGAGTTGGGACAGGGGTACGAGCAGTACTTC
TRBV19,TRBD1,TRBJ2-7,NA,CASSSRGRREQYF,TGTGCCAGTAGTAGCAGGGGGCGGCGTGAGCAGTACTTC
TRBV5-1,TRBD2,TRBJ2-1,NA,CASSLERTSGSYNEQFF,TGCGCCAGCAGCTTGGAAAGAACTAGCGGCTCCTACAATGAGCAGTTCTTC
TRBV7-3,TRBD1,TRBJ2-1,once,CASSWDRESSYNEQFF,TGTGCCAGCAGCTGGGACAGGGAGAGCTCCTACAATGAGCAGTTCTTC
TRBV7-6,NA,TRBJ2-1,once,CASSPPGGVSYNEQFF,TGTGCCAGCAGCCCCCCGGGGGGCGTTTCCTACAATGAGCAGTTCTTC
TRBV6-4,TRBD2,TRBJ2-3,NA,CASSDSTSGSTDTQYF,TGTGCCAGCAGTGACTCGACTAGCGGGAGCACAGATACGCAGTATTTT
TRBV9,NA,TRBJ2-1,once,CASSVYGGSSNNEQFF,TGTGCCAGCAGCGTATATGGCGGCAGTTCGAACAATGAGCAGTTCTTC
TRBV28,NA,TRBJ1-3,once,CASSRGSGNTIYF,TGTGCCAGCAGTCGGGGGTCTGGAAACACCATATATTTT
TRBV4-2,NA,TRBJ2-7,few,CASSQDFLGEQYF,TGTGCCAGCAGCCAAGATTTTCTAGGCGAGCAGTACTTC
TRBV18,NA,TRBJ2-2,NA,CASSPAAGADTGELFF,TGTGCCAGCTCACCCGCGGCAGGGGCGGACACCGGGGAGCTGTTTTTT
TRBV28,TRBD2,TRBJ2-1,NA,CASSFNGKETSGTYNEQFF,TGTGCCAGCAGTTTCAATGGTAAGGAGACTAGCGGGACCTACAATGAGCAGTTCTTC
TRBV4-1,NA,TRBJ1-2,NA,CASSQVPSGREYGYTF,TGCGCCAGCAGCCAGGTTCCGTCCGGGAGAGAATATGGCTACACCTTC